This T cell receptor beta chain was recovered during a study of T cells after yellow fever vaccination. Study-level results: Peaking faster, on day 5 versus 15, the secondary response was nonetheless weaker. Reappearance after the booster was observed for most primary-vaccination clones (about 97% CD4, approximately 90% CD8). Some clonotypes were seen in both the CD4 and the CD8 compartments. These made up a small share and likely arose from convergent recombination.

This clonotype has a handful of counts. Its antigen remains unknown. This CDR3 is 15 amino acids long. Looked up from germline, CDR1 is SGDLS and CDR2 is YYNGEE. The V gene lost 4 bases and the J gene lost 2 bases, with 15 bases spanning the gap. TCRdb re-analysed the 5' RACE reads in MiXCR, keeping a single row per CDR3 protein. The sample yields 500,000 to 650,000 distinct CDR3 sequences, about 12% seen once. This chain connects TRBV9 to TRBJ2-5; D uncertain. This specimen consisted of PBMCs, obtained on the day of the yellow fever booster vaccination. This sequence originates from a man in his thirties or forties who received the YFV17D yellow fever vaccine. The CDR3 sequence: CASSKTPGLQETQYF. The CDR3 DNA reads as TGTGCCAGCAGCAAAACCCCCGGGTTACAAGAGACCCAGTACTTC.